The following is a TCR beta chain sequence with its context. Its antigen is currently unknown. This record comes from a study of OX40 agonist ivuxolimab in advanced cancers. Study at large: The group had a mean age of roughly 65 years, ranged from about 20 to 85, and was 80% to 85% male.

Per the germline V gene, CDR1 is MNHNY and CDR2 is SVGAGI (reference sequence). The CDR3 totals 16 residues. Trimming removed 0 bases at V and 0 bases at J, with 9 bases between. Regarding the study as a whole: Several nonresponders also turned out to have low normalized T-cell clonal expansion.

Produced via immunoSEQ multiplex PCR; TCRdb's table is partial and in-frame only. This table holds around 35,000 clones, around 86% found once. The sample consisted of CD4+ or CD8+ T cells sorted from blood, taken in a trial of the OX40 agonist ivuxolimab. This TCR was recovered from an adult with an advanced solid tumor such as melanoma, head and neck, liver or kidney cancer. The V and J genes are TRBV6-6 and TRBJ1-5; D unclear. The CDR3 is CASSYSTDYSNQPQHF. CDR3 nucleotides: TGTGCCAGCAGTTACTCAACAGATTATAGCAATCAGCCCCAGCATTTT.